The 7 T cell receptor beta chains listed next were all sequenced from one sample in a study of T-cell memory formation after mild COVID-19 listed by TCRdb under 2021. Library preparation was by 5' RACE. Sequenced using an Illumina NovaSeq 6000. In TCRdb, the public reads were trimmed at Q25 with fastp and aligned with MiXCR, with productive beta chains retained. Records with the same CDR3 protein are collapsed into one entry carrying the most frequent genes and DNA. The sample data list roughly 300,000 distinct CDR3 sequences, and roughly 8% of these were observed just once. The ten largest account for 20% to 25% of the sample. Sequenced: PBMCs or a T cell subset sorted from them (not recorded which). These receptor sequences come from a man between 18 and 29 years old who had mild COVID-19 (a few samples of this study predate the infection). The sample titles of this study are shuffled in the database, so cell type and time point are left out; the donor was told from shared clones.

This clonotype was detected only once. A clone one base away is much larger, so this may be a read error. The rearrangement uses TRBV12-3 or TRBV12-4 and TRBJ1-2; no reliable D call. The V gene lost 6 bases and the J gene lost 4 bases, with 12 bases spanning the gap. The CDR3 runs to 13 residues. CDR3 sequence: CASSLVASYGYTF. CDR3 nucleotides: TGTGCCAGCAGCCTCGTGGCCAGCTATGGCTACACCTTC.

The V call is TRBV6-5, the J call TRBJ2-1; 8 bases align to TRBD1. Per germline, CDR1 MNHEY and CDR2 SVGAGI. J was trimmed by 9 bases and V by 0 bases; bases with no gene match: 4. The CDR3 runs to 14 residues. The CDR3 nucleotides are TGTGCCAGCAGTTACTCGGGACAGGCCCGTGAGCAGTTCTTC. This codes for CASSYSGQAREQFF.

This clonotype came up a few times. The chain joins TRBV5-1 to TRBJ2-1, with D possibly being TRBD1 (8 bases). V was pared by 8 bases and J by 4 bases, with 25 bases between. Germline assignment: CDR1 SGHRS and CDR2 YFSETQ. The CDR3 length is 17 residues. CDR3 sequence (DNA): TGCGCCAGTTACGAGGGAGGGACAGGAAAACCTTACAATGAGCAGTTCTTC. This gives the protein CASYEGGTGKPYNEQFF.

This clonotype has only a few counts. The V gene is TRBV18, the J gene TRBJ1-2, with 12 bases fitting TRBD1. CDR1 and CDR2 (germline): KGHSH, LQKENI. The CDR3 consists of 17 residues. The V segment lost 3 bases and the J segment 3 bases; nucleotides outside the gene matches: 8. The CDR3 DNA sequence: TGTGCCAGCTCACCCCTGGGACAGGGGGCCAGGGACTATGGCTACACCTTC. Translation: CASSPLGQGARDYGYTF.

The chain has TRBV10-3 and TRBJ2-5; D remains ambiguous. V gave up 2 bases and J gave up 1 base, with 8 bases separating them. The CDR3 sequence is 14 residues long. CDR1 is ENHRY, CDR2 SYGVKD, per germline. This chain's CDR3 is CAISEMYIQETQYF. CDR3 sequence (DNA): TGTGCCATCAGTGAGATGTATATCCAAGAGACCCAGTACTTC.

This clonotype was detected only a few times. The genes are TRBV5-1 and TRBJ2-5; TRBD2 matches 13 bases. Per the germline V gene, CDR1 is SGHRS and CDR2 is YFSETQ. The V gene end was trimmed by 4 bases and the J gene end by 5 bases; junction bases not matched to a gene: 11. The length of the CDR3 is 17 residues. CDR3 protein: CASSPGLAGAFGETQYF. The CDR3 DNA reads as TGCGCCAGCAGCCCAGGACTAGCGGGGGCCTTCGGGGAGACCCAGTACTTC.

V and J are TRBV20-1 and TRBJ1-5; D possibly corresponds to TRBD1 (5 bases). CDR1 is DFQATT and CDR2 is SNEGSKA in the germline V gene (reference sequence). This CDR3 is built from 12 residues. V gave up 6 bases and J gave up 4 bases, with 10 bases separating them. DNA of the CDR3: TGCAGTGCAAGTGACAGAAATCAGCCCCAGCATTTT. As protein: CSASDRNQPQHF.